A single sample is the source of the 29 T cell receptor beta chains below, sequenced in a study of shared clonotypes between healthy human individuals. Profiled with immunoSEQ multiplex PCR; TCRdb holds only in-frame clones, not every one. Here the sample spans hundreds of thousands of clones, 75% to 80% being singletons. Source material: PBMCs. Receptor source: a woman between 40 and 55 years old in good health. Some clones in this sample may be carry-over from other donors' samples.

The chain employs TRBV30 and TRBJ2-5, with D unclear. The ends were cut back, 0 bases at V and 3 bases at J, with 8 bases in the middle. There are 13 residues in the CDR3. CDR1 GTSNPN and CDR2 SVGIG come from the germline V gene (reference sequence). The CDR3 spells CAWSVWLKETQYF. CDR3 sequence (DNA): TGTGCCTGGAGTGTTTGGCTGAAAGAGACCCAGTACTTC.

The chain has TRBV7-9 and TRBJ2-3; D is perhaps TRBD1 (5 bases). V lost 5 bases and J 5 bases, leaving 11 bases between the germline ends. The CDR3 length is 13 residues. CDR1 is SEHNR, CDR2 FQNEAQ, per germline (reference sequence). In DNA, the CDR3 is TGTGCCAGCAGCCCAGGGCTTGGAGATACGCAGTATTTT. Amino acid sequence: CASSPGLGDTQYF.

The rearrangement uses TRBV19 and TRBJ2-7, with 7 nucleotides matching TRBD1. Germline V CDR1 and CDR2: LNHDA, SQIVND (reference sequence). The CDR3 is 14 amino acids. V shed 10 bases and J 0 bases; nucleotides not matched to a gene: 9. This CDR3 reads CATTSGTDSYEQYF. As DNA, the CDR3 is TGTGCCACCACCTCCGGGACAGACTCCTACGAGCAGTACTTC.

The V and J genes are TRBV7-6 and TRBJ2-7; 7 bases fit TRBD2. This CDR3 has 16 amino acids. Unmatched junction bases numbered 9, after V lost 4 bases and J lost 0 bases. The germline CDR1 and CDR2 sequences are SGHVS and FNYEAQ. For the CDR3, the DNA is TGTGCCAGCAGCTCAGTGGCTAGCGGTACCTCCTACGAGCAGTACTTC. Translated: CASSSVASGTSYEQYF.

The chain has TRBV12-5 and TRBJ2-5, with D tentatively TRBD2 (5 bases). This CDR3 has 13 residues. The germline V gene encodes CDR1 LGHNT and CDR2 FRNRAP. The ends were cut back, 1 base at V and 5 bases at J, with 8 bases in the middle. For the CDR3, the DNA is TGTGCTAGTGGTTTGGGTCGAGGGGAGACCCAGTACTTC. Translated, it gives CASGLGRGETQYF.

This clone was counted between two and nine times. The genes are TRBV5-1 and TRBJ2-5; 13 nucleotides line up with TRBD2. The V segment lost 6 bases and the J segment 2 bases; nucleotides outside the gene matches: 4. In germline, CDR1 is SGHRS, CDR2 YFSETQ. The CDR3 consists of 15 residues. CDR3 residues: CASTTSGRTQETQYF. The CDR3 DNA reads TGCGCCAGCACGACTAGCGGGAGGACTCAAGAGACCCAGTACTTC. The complete variable domain, with remaining parts taken from reference TRBV5-1 and TRBJ2-5, reads KAGVTQTPRYLIKTRGQQVTLSCSPISGHRSVSWYQQTPGQGLQFLFEYFSETQRNKGNFPGRFSGRQFSNSRSEMNVSTLELGDSALYLCASTTSGRTQETQYFGPGTRLLVL.

The chain has TRBV25-1 and TRBJ2-5, with 8 bases identical to TRBD2. The J segment lost 4 bases and the V segment lost 2 bases, leaving 9 bases of the junction unmatched. The V gene's germline CDR1 is MGHDK and CDR2 SYGVNS. There are 16 residues in the CDR3. CDR3 sequence: CASSEGRLAGTETQYF. CDR3 nucleotides: TGTGCCAGCAGTGAAGGTCGCCTAGCGGGCACAGAGACCCAGTACTTC.

The J gene is TRBJ1-3, the V gene TRBV9, with D perhaps TRBD1 (5 bases). The germline gives CDR1 SGDLS, CDR2 YYNGEE. V was trimmed by 4 bases and J by 0 bases, leaving 11 bases between them. This CDR3 contains 15 residues. CDR3 in DNA: TGTGCCAGCAGCTCCCAGGGTTTCTCTGGAAACACCATATATTTT. Its protein is CASSSQGFSGNTIYF.

The chain uses TRBV7-3 and TRBJ1-2, with 9 positions matching TRBD1. CDR3 length equals 15 residues. The ends lost 4 bases at V and 1 base at J; junction bases unmatched: 4. From germline, CDR1 is SGHTA and CDR2 FQGTGA. CDR3 sequence reads: CASSSPGQGNYGYTF. The CDR3 DNA reads as TGTGCCAGCAGCTCCCCGGGACAGGGTAACTATGGCTACACCTTC.

V and J are TRBV11-2 and TRBJ2-7, with no clear D. Trimming took off 5 bases at V and 7 bases at J, with 15 bases between the two ends. The CDR3 contains 13 residues. In germline, CDR1 is SGHAT, CDR2 FQNNGV. CDR3 DNA: TGTGCCAGCAGCGTCGAGTCAGGAAGGGAGCAGTACTTC. Translated, it gives CASSVESGREQYF.

The rearrangement uses TRBV9 and TRBJ1-4, with D possibly matching TRBD1 (5 bases). The CDR3 has 15 amino acids. Trimming left V 3 bases short and J 3 bases short, with 12 bases between. Per the germline V gene, CDR1 is SGDLS and CDR2 is YYNGEE. This chain's CDR3 is CASSGRVAPNEKLFF. The CDR3 nucleotides read TGTGCCAGCAGCGGCAGGGTGGCTCCTAATGAAAAACTGTTTTTT.

The chain links TRBV4-1 to TRBJ1-2; D may be TRBD1 (6 bases). Trimming took off 1 base at V and 1 base at J, with 16 bases between the two ends. Germline assignment: CDR1 MGHRA and CDR2 YSYEKL. This CDR3 spans 17 amino acids. In DNA form, the CDR3 reads TGCGCCAGCAGCCAAGGTGGAGGGGGAGGGGGTAACTATGGCTACACCTTC. The encoded protein is CASSQGGGGGGNYGYTF.

The chain uses TRBV13 and TRBJ2-4; D uncertain. The CDR3 extends over 15 amino acids. Per germline, CDR1 PRHDT and CDR2 FYEKMQ (reference sequence). V lost 4 bases and J lost 6, with 16 bases in between. The CDR3 region is CASSSRTLGGNIQYF. The CDR3 bases are TGTGCCAGCAGCTCTCGGACCCTGGGTGGAAACATTCAGTACTTC.

The J gene is TRBJ1-5, the V gene TRBV29-1, with 11 nucleotides matching TRBD1. The length of the CDR3 is 13 residues. Germline V gene data show CDR1 as SQVTM and CDR2 as ANQGSEA. The trim removed 6 bases at V and 6 bases at J, leaving 4 bases unmatched. The CDR3 nucleotides are TGCAGCGTCGGACAGGGGGCTTTTCAGCCCCAGCATTTT. Amino acids: CSVGQGAFQPQHF.

In its sample, this clone was seen a few times. The junction and the germline gene differ at one end; a read error may be behind it. The rearrangement joins TRBV5-1 to TRBJ2-7, with a tentative D call TRBD2 (6 bases). Germline CDR1 is SGHRS and CDR2 is YFSETQ. There are 15 residues in the CDR3. DNA of the CDR3: TGCGTCAGCAGCTCCACCCCGGGGGTCGTCTACGAGCAGTACTTC. Its protein is CVSSSTPGVVYEQYF.

As DNA, the CDR3 is TGTGCCACCAGGGGAGGCGTGAGAGATCAGCCCCAGCATTTT. Protein product: CATRGGVRDQPQHF. The J gene is TRBJ1-5, the V gene TRBV6-5, with TRBD1 as a possible D gene (6 bases). This CDR3 has 14 residues. V lost 10 bases and J lost 5, with 18 bases in between. CDR1 is MNHEY, CDR2 SVGAGI, per germline.

Worth noting for this clone: An end of the junction does not agree with germline; a read error may underlie this. CDR3 sequence (DNA): TGTGCTAGCAGCAGTAGCGGGAGTGGTGAGCAGTTCTTC. Translation: CASSSSGSGEQFF. The chain recombines TRBV7-7 with TRBJ2-1, with TRBD2 identical over 9 bases. CDR1 SSHAT and CDR2 FNYEAQ come from the germline V gene (reference sequence). The CDR3 runs to 13 residues.

This chain uses TRBV9 with TRBJ2-7, with D tentatively TRBD1 or TRBD2 (6 bases each). Trimming took off 3 bases at V and 2 bases at J, with 12 bases between the two ends. CDR1 and CDR2 (germline): SGDLS, YYNGEE. The CDR3 runs 14 residues. This chain's CDR3 is CASSETGGTYEQYF. CDR3 nucleotides: TGTGCCAGCAGCGAGACCGGGGGCACCTACGAGCAGTACTTC.

The rearrangement joins TRBV5-1 to TRBJ2-3; TRBD2 aligns across 8 bases. CDR3 size: 14 residues. V trimming: 4 bases; J trimming: 3 bases; junction bases outside the gene matches: 4. Germline CDR1 and CDR2: SGHRS and YFSETQ. The CDR3 coding sequence is TGCGCCAGCAGCCAAACTAGCGGTACAGATACGCAGTATTTT. This encodes CASSQTSGTDTQYF.

The chain carries TRBV28 and TRBJ1-1, with TRBD1 as a possible D gene (6 bases). V was clipped by 3 bases and J by 2 bases, with 16 bases between them. The CDR3 consists of 16 residues. In germline, CDR1 is MDHEN, CDR2 SYDVKM. Here the CDR3 DNA reads TGTGCCAGCAGTTTGGGCCAGGGGTTTGTAAACACTGAAGCTTTCTTT. This codes for CASSLGQGFVNTEAFF.

This clone was recorded once. V is TRBV4-3 and J is TRBJ1-4; no definite D call. Germline values: CDR1 LGHNA, CDR2 YSLEER. This CDR3 contains 15 residues. Trimming removed 5 bases at V and 8 bases at J, with 18 bases between. CDR3 protein: CASSIQFGGLEKLFF. CDR3 coding DNA: TGCGCCAGCAGCATTCAATTTGGAGGGTTAGAAAAACTGTTTTTT.

The J gene is TRBJ2-3, the V gene TRBV5-1; 9 bases fit TRBD1. The CDR3 runs 15 residues. With 4 bases clipped from V and 3 bases from J, the junction kept 6 bases outside the gene matches. Germline CDR1 is SGHRS and CDR2 is YFSETQ. CDR3 nucleotides: TGCGCCAGCAGCCCTGGGACAGGGAGGACAGATACGCAGTATTTT. It yields the protein CASSPGTGRTDTQYF.

The V call is TRBV6-1, the J call TRBJ2-7, with 10 nucleotides matching TRBD2. CDR1 MNHNS and CDR2 SASEGT come from the germline V gene. V lost 5 bases to trimming and J lost 2 bases; unmatched junction nucleotides: 6. This CDR3 has 15 residues. This CDR3 is CASSPLAGATYEQYF. The CDR3, as DNA: TGTGCCAGCAGTCCCCTAGCGGGAGCCACCTACGAGCAGTACTTC.

CDR3 bases: TGTGCCAGTAGTATCTTTAGTAGGGAGGGGCCCAACTATGGCTACACCTTC. Its protein is CASSIFSREGPNYGYTF. This chain joins TRBV19 and TRBJ1-2; the D gene is possibly TRBD1 (5 bases). There are 17 residues in the CDR3. Germline V gives CDR1 LNHDA, CDR2 SQIVND (reference sequence). Between the trimmed V and J ends, which lost 3 bases and 2 bases, there was a span of 19 bases.

The V and J genes are TRBV18 and TRBJ2-1; D possibly matches TRBD1 or TRBD2 (5 bases each). V shed 8 bases and J shed 8 bases, with 22 bases lying between them. This CDR3 has 15 amino acids. The germline V gene encodes CDR1 KGHSH and CDR2 LQKENI. The CDR3 bases are TGTGCCAGCGCCCGAGGCCCAGGGAGTGACTATGAGCAGTTCTTC. It translates to CASARGPGSDYEQFF.

The gene calls are TRBV29-1 and TRBJ2-5; perhaps TRBD2 as D (5 bases). Trimming shortened V by 7 bases and J by 1 base, and 10 bases separated the two germline ends. CDR3 size: 12 residues. The germline V gene encodes CDR1 SQVTM and CDR2 ANQGSEA. DNA for the CDR3: TGCAGCGCCGGGATTCTCCAAGAGACCCAGTACTTC. Protein product: CSAGILQETQYF.

This chain uses TRBV21-1 with TRBJ2-2. TRBV21-1 is classified as a pseudogene. This CDR3 contains 14 residues. Here the CDR3 reads CASRQRNNTGELFF. The DNA of the CDR3 is TGTGCCAGCAGACAAAGGAACAACACCGGGGAGCTGTTTTTT.

Turning to this clone: A much larger clone sits a single nucleotide away, making a read error possible. V gene TRBV7-2 combines with J gene TRBJ2-3, with no clear D. V lost 7 bases and J lost 0, with 14 bases in between. Germline CDR1 SGHTA, CDR2 FQGNSA. CDR3 length: 15 amino acids. The CDR3 bases are TGTGCCAGCAACTACGCTCATCCAAGCACAGATACGCAGTATTTT. This translates into CASNYAHPSTDTQYF.

This clone came up once. This chain uses TRBV28 with TRBJ2-5; D is unclear. The CDR3 sequence is 13 residues long. Germline V gene lookup returns CDR1 MDHEN and CDR2 SYDVKM. Trimming took off 3 bases at V and 2 bases at J, with 7 bases between the two ends. CDR3 region: CASSFSGQETQYF. CDR3 coding DNA: TGTGCCAGCAGTTTTTCAGGACAAGAGACCCAGTACTTC.